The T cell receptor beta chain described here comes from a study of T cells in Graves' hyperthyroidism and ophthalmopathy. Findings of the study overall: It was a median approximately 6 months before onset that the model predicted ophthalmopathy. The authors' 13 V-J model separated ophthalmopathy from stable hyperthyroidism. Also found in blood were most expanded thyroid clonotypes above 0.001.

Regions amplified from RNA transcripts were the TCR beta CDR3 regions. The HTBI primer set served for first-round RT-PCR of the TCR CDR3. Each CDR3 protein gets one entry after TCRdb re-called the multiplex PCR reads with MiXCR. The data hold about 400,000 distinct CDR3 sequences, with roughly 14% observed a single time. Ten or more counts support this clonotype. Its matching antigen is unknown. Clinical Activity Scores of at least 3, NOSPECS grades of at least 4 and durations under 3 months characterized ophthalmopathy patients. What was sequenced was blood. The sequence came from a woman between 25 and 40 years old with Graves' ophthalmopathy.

In nucleotides, the CDR3 is TGTGCCAGCAGCAAAGGGGCAGATACGCAGTATTTT. Residues: CASSKGADTQYF. J is TRBJ2-3 and V is TRBV7-9; the D gene is possibly TRBD1 (5 bases). V dropped 5 bases and J dropped 4 bases, with 7 bases sitting between them. This CDR3 is 12 amino acids long. Germline CDR1 is SEHNR and CDR2 is FQNEAQ (reference sequence).